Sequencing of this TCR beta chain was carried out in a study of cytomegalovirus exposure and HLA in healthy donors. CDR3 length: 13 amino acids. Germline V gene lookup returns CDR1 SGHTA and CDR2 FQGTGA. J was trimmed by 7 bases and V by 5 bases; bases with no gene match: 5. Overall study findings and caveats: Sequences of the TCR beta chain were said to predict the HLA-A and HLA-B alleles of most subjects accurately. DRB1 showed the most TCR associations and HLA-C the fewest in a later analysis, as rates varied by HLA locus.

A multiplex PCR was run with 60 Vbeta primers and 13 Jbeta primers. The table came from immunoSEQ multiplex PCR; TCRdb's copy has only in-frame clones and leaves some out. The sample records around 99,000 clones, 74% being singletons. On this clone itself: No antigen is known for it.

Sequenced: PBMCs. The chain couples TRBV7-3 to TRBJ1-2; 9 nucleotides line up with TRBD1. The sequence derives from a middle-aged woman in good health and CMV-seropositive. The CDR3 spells CASSPGTGSGYTF. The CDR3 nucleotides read TGTGCCAGCAGCCCAGGGACAGGGAGTGGCTACACCTTC. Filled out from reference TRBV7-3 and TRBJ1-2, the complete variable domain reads GAGVSQTPSNKVTEKGKYVELRCDPISGHTALYWYRQSLGQGPEFLIYFQGTGAADDSGLPNDRFFAVRPEGSVSTLKIQRTERGDSAVYLCASSPGTGSGYTFGSGTRLTVV.